This T cell receptor (beta chain) was observed in a study of blood T cell repertoires in COVID-19. Assay: immunoSEQ multiplex PCR; the TCRdb copy retains only in-frame clones and omits some. The sample carries roughly 250,000 clones, around 89% recorded once. Germline V gives CDR1 MNHEY, CDR2 SVGAGI. The ends were cut back, 3 bases at V and 2 bases at J, with 14 bases in the middle. CDR3 length: 16 residues. The receptor comes from a man in his thirties or forties with acute or convalescent COVID-19. Input material: peripheral blood. The chain uses TRBV6-5 and TRBJ1-3; the D gene is possibly TRBD1 (6 bases). The CDR3 protein is CASSYSTGSAGNTIYF. In nucleotides, the CDR3 is TGTGCCAGCAGTTATTCTACAGGGTCCGCTGGAAACACCATATATTTT.